Listed here are 7 T cell receptor beta chains from one sample, sequenced in a study of identical twins. TCRdb called the 5' RACE reads again in MiXCR, with one record for every CDR3 protein. Of about 390,000 distinct CDR3 sequences detected, roughly 10% appear once; the ten largest clones hold under 9.5%. Sequencing used naive T cells sorted from blood. All receptors come from a woman aged 50 to 60 in good health.

This clonotype has at least ten counts. V usage is TRBV6-9 and J usage is TRBJ2-2; 7 bases fit TRBD1. V was clipped by 8 bases and J by 3 bases; unmatched bases: 6. This CDR3 spans 14 amino acids. Germline V gene data show CDR1 as MNHGY and CDR2 as SVAAGI. The CDR3 sequence: CASSGTGDTGELFF. The CDR3 DNA sequence: TGTGCCAGCTCGGGAACAGGGGACACCGGGGAGCTGTTTTTT.

The chain employs TRBV5-1 and TRBJ1-1, with a weak D call TRBD1 (6 bases). Germline CDR1 reads SGHRS; CDR2 reads YFSETQ. V gave up 4 bases and J gave up 6 bases, with 22 bases separating them. There are 16 residues in the CDR3. CDR3 residues: CASSAWERGDRAEAFF. The CDR3 region has the DNA TGCGCCAGCAGCGCCTGGGAAAGGGGGGATAGGGCTGAAGCTTTCTTT.

This sequence joins TRBV29-1 and TRBJ2-5; D possibly corresponds to TRBD1 (6 bases). The CDR3 contains 12 residues. Trimming cost V 7 bases and J 5 bases, with 14 bases left between them. Germline V gene sequence: CDR1 SQVTM, CDR2 ANQGSEA. The CDR3 DNA reads as TGCAGCGACAACAGGGCTAGGGAGACCCAGTACTTC. Translation: CSDNRARETQYF.

This clonotype has just a few counts. The chain joins TRBV7-9 to TRBJ2-1, with 8 bases that match TRBD1. Germline-derived CDR1 and CDR2 are SEHNR and FQNEAQ (reference sequence). The CDR3 loop spans 19 amino acids. Trimming cost V 1 base and J 1 base; bases outside gene matches: 12. CDR3 amino acids: CASSLEGRGPQGSYNEQFF. The CDR3 bases are TGTGCCAGCAGCTTAGAGGGCAGGGGGCCCCAGGGGTCCTACAATGAGCAGTTCTTC.

There are many counts of this clonotype. The chain joins TRBV5-1 to TRBJ1-1; no clear D. Germline V gives CDR1 SGHRS, CDR2 YFSETQ. The CDR3 is 14 amino acids. Trimming took off 0 bases at V and 0 bases at J, with 6 bases between the two ends. The CDR3, as DNA: TGCGCCAGCAGCTTGGAGTTGGTGAACACTGAAGCTTTCTTT. Its protein product is CASSLELVNTEAFF.

There are a few counts of this clonotype. The chain links TRBV12-3 or TRBV12-4 to TRBJ1-1, with a possible D match to TRBD1 (5 bases). The CDR3 has 11 amino acids. Trimming removed 2 bases at V and 11 bases at J, with 9 bases between. This chain's CDR3 is CASSLRGPAFF. The CDR3 bases are TGTGCCAGCAGTTTAAGGGGCCCGGCTTTCTTT.

The rearrangement joins TRBV6-1 to TRBJ2-3; 10 positions agree with TRBD2. Germline trimming cut 6 bases from V and 4 bases from J; bases unmatched to any gene: 13. Germline V gene lookup returns CDR1 MNHNS and CDR2 SASEGT. The CDR3 contains 17 residues. The CDR3 bases are TGTGCCAGCAGACCCCCCGGGCTAGCGGGAGATCCAGATACGCAGTATTTT. Protein product: CASRPPGLAGDPDTQYF.